What follows are 21 T cell receptor beta chains derived from one specimen sequenced in a study of blood T cell repertoires in COVID-19. Some clones are missing from TCRdb's copy, which holds only in-frame ones; the method was immunoSEQ multiplex PCR. The sample consists of about 250,000 clones, around 88% of them appearing once. The source material was peripheral blood. All receptors derive from a woman younger than 45 with COVID-19, enrolled during active disease.

The V gene is TRBV19, the J gene TRBJ1-6, with 8 bases fitting TRBD1. The germline CDR1 and CDR2 sequences are LNHDA and SQIVND (reference sequence). CDR3 length equals 14 residues. V lost 8 bases to trimming and J lost 6 bases; unmatched junction nucleotides: 6. CDR3 nucleotides: TGTGCCAGTCTCCAGACAGGGGTTAATTCACCCCTCCACTTT. This codes for CASLQTGVNSPLHF.

The count of this clone is one. The V call is TRBV5-1, the J call TRBJ1-1, with TRBD1 matching 9 bases. Germline V gives CDR1 SGHRS, CDR2 YFSETQ. V lost 0 bases and J lost 5; bases outside the gene matches: 8. There are 16 residues in the CDR3. The CDR3 DNA is TGCGCCAGCAGCTTGGCCATCGGGACAGGGAGGACTGAAGCTTTCTTT. It encodes CASSLAIGTGRTEAFF.

This chain connects TRBV28 to TRBJ1-2; D might be TRBD1 (5 bases). Per germline, CDR1 MDHEN and CDR2 SYDVKM. The CDR3 is 13 residues long. Trimming removed 6 bases at V and 2 bases at J, with 10 bases between. Here the CDR3 reads CASRPPGNYGYTF. DNA of the CDR3: TGTGCCAGCAGACCTCCAGGGAACTATGGCTACACCTTC.

V gene TRBV5-1 combines with J gene TRBJ2-5; D not resolved. The ends were cut back, 3 bases at V and 2 bases at J, with 8 bases in the middle. From germline, CDR1 is SGHRS and CDR2 YFSETQ. The length of the CDR3 is 13 residues. This chain's CDR3 is CASSSTVQETQYF. The DNA of the CDR3 is TGCGCCAGCAGCTCTACGGTACAAGAGACCCAGTACTTC.

This chain links TRBV11-2 with TRBJ2-5, with TRBD2 matching 8 bases. Looked up from germline, CDR1 is SGHAT and CDR2 is FQNNGV. Germline trimming cut 4 bases from V and 3 bases from J; bases unmatched to any gene: 7. The length of the CDR3 is 15 residues. The CDR3, as DNA: TGTGCCAGCAGCTCATTTAAAGCGGGAGAAGAGACCCAGTACTTC. As protein: CASSSFKAGEETQYF.

This clone was found once. The chain is built from TRBV6-5 and TRBJ2-3; 7 bases line up with TRBD2. Germline values: CDR1 MNHEY, CDR2 SVGAGI. The V segment lost 6 bases and the J segment 4 bases; nucleotides outside the gene matches: 4. This CDR3 is built from 13 residues. CDR3 sequence: CASSQGGADTQYF. CDR3 sequence (DNA): TGTGCCAGCAGCCAGGGAGGGGCAGATACGCAGTATTTT.

The V gene is TRBV2, the J gene TRBJ2-5; 12 bases are shared with TRBD2. The CDR3 spans 15 residues. CDR1 and CDR2 (germline): SNHLY, FYNNEI. V shed 7 bases, J shed 5 bases, and the junction held 8 bases outside the gene matches. For the CDR3, the DNA is TGTGCCAGCAAAAAGATGGGACTAGCGGGTGAGACCCAGTACTTC. Amino acids: CASKKMGLAGETQYF. Full variable domain (missing parts from reference TRBV2 and TRBJ2-5): EPEVTQTPSHQVTQMGQEVILRCVPISNHLYFYWYRQILGQKVEFLVSFYNNEISEKSEIFDDQFSVERPDGSNFTLKIRSTKLEDSAMYFCASKKMGLAGETQYFGPGTRLLVL.

The chain links TRBV7-2 to TRBJ1-5, with no clear D. Germline V lookup: CDR1 SGHTA, CDR2 FQGNSA. Trimming cost V 5 bases and J 4 bases, with 6 bases left between them. The CDR3 contains 12 residues. CDR3 bases: TGTGCCAGCAGCCAATTTAATCAGCCCCAGCATTTT. Its protein product is CASSQFNQPQHF.

The chain recombines TRBV18 with TRBJ2-1; TRBD2 matches at 12 bases. The V gene's germline CDR1 is KGHSH and CDR2 LQKENI. The length of the CDR3 is 15 residues. The trim removed 0 bases at V and 8 bases at J, leaving 2 bases unmatched. The CDR3 region has the DNA TGTGCCAGCTCACCACCGACTAGCGGGGGATATGAGCAGTTCTTC. It translates to CASSPPTSGGYEQFF.

The chain recombines TRBV28 with TRBJ2-2; the D gene is possibly TRBD1 (5 bases). The germline V and J ends were trimmed by 6 bases and 0 bases, with 11 bases remaining between them. The CDR3 sequence is 15 residues long. From germline, CDR1 is MDHEN and CDR2 SYDVKM. In DNA, the CDR3 is TGTGCCAGCAGGGTACAGGTCGCGAACACCGGGGAGCTGTTTTTT. It yields the protein CASRVQVANTGELFF.

The V call is TRBV4-1, the J call TRBJ1-4; the match to TRBD1 covers 11 bases. This CDR3 comprises 17 residues. Germline assignment: CDR1 MGHRA and CDR2 YSYEKL. Trimming at V came to 4 bases and at J to 3 bases, leaving 7 bases not matched to a gene. The CDR3 coding sequence is TGCGCCAGCAGCCCTGGACAGGGGGCCTTGGCTAATGAAAAACTGTTTTTT. Its protein product is CASSPGQGALANEKLFF.

The V and J genes are TRBV10-3 and TRBJ1-3, with TRBD1 identical over 7 bases. V shed 2 bases, J shed 4 bases, and the junction held 8 bases outside the gene matches. Germline values: CDR1 ENHRY, CDR2 SYGVKD. CDR3 length: 16 residues. The CDR3 spells CAISEPSTGTGNTIYF. The CDR3 DNA reads as TGTGCCATCAGTGAGCCATCGACAGGGACGGGAAACACCATATATTTT.

This clone was counted only a few times. V gene TRBV7-2 combines with J gene TRBJ2-2, with D possibly matching TRBD1 (8 bases). CDR1 is SGHTA, CDR2 FQGNSA, per germline. V was clipped by 5 bases and J by 3 bases, with 19 bases between them. The CDR3 is made up of 17 amino acids. The CDR3 spells CASSPGGRGLHTGELFF. In nucleotides, the CDR3 is TGTGCCAGCAGCCCGGGGGGCAGGGGGCTTCACACCGGGGAGCTGTTTTTT.

The chain combines TRBV6-2 or TRBV6-3 with TRBJ2-1, with D possibly being TRBD2 (6 bases). The CDR3 has 16 amino acids. V lost 2 bases, J lost 1 base, and 12 bases lay in between. The germline gives CDR1 MNHEY, CDR2 SVGEGT. The CDR3 loop reads CASSYGAGNSYNEQFF. CDR3 DNA: TGTGCCAGCAGTTACGGAGCGGGCAATTCCTACAATGAGCAGTTCTTC.

The J gene is TRBJ2-7, the V gene TRBV5-1; TRBD2 aligns across 11 bases. Germline CDR1 reads SGHRS; CDR2 reads YFSETQ. This CDR3 region has 15 residues. J lost 4 bases, V lost 7 bases, and 10 bases had no gene match. The CDR3 reads CASSLAGGPRYEQYV. CDR3 sequence (DNA): TGCGCCAGCTCGTTAGCGGGAGGGCCTAGGTACGAGCAGTACGTC.

The rearrangement links TRBV4-3 to TRBJ2-2; possibly TRBD2 for D (5 bases). Germline V gene data show CDR1 as LGHNA and CDR2 as YSLEER. The CDR3 runs to 19 residues. The V and J ends lost 6 bases and 5 bases respectively, with 28 bases between them. DNA of the CDR3: TGCGCCAGCAGTCATATTTCAGGAGGAATCCCCTTGGGGACCGGGGAGCTGTTTTTT. Its protein product is CASSHISGGIPLGTGELFF.

The chain carries TRBV14 and TRBJ2-7; D call uncertain. CDR3 size: 12 residues. V dropped 6 bases and J dropped 3 bases, with 9 bases sitting between them. Germline CDR1 is SGHDN and CDR2 is FVKESK. The CDR3 region is CASSRQDYEQYF. The CDR3 bases are TGTGCCAGCAGTAGACAAGACTACGAGCAGTACTTC.

This chain uses TRBV19 with TRBJ1-5; 10 bases agree with TRBD1. The CDR3 is 17 amino acids. Germline CDR1 is LNHDA and CDR2 is SQIVND (reference sequence). J was trimmed by 9 bases and V by 5 bases; bases with no gene match: 16. This CDR3 reads CASSSRGDRGPGWPQHF. CDR3 bases: TGTGCCAGTAGTTCCAGGGGGGACAGGGGTCCGGGGTGGCCCCAGCATTTT.

The V gene is TRBV9, the J gene TRBJ2-1, with 7 bases matching TRBD2. CDR3 length equals 16 residues. Germline V gives CDR1 SGDLS, CDR2 YYNGEE. The trim removed 3 bases at V and 0 bases at J, leaving 6 bases unmatched. CDR3 residues: CASSDNGGSSYNEQFF. CDR3 nucleotide sequence: TGTGCCAGCAGCGACAACGGCGGGAGCTCCTACAATGAGCAGTTCTTC. Full variable domain (rest looked up from reference TRBV9 and TRBJ2-1): DSGVTQTPKHLITATGQRVTLRCSPRSGDLSVYWYQQSLDQGLQFLIQYYNGEERAKGNILERFSAQQFPDLHSELNLSSLELGDSALYFCASSDNGGSSYNEQFFGPGTRLTVL.

The chain couples TRBV6-2 or TRBV6-3 to TRBJ2-7, with a weak D call TRBD2 (6 bases). Per the germline V gene, CDR1 is MNHEY and CDR2 is SVGEGT. The V and J ends lost 0 bases and 10 bases respectively, with 13 bases between them. There are 13 residues in the CDR3. CDR3 sequence reads: CASSYSRGLSQYF. In nucleotides, the CDR3 is TGTGCCAGCAGTTACTCCCGGGGGTTGTCCCAGTACTTC.

The chain uses TRBV7-2 and TRBJ1-4; no firm D call. Germline CDR1 is SGHTA and CDR2 is FQGNSA. The ends were cut back, 5 bases at V and 8 bases at J, with 15 bases in the middle. The CDR3 extends over 14 amino acids. This CDR3 reads CASSTPGVGEKLFF. CDR3 nucleotide sequence: TGTGCCAGCAGCACGCCCGGGGTCGGGGAAAAACTGTTTTTT.